The source of this T cell receptor beta chain is a study of blood T cell repertoires in COVID-19. The wider study: Acute and convalescent COVID-19 specimens originated in the United States, Italy and Spain. From T cells, B-cell-depleted T cells, or PBMCs came the material, which was cDNA or gDNA.

Germline V gene lookup returns CDR1 KGHSH and CDR2 LQKENI. This CDR3 is 13 amino acids long. V lost 3 bases to trimming and J lost 2 bases, with 8 bases between them. Authors' processing steps: By means of reference gene primer amplification, nucleated cell counts were estimated. Sequencing was performed with immunoSEQ multiplex PCR; in TCRdb, only in-frame clones are kept and a portion is missing. The V and J calls and clone size are taken from that table; D and trimming were inferred from the DNA. The sample lists some 70,000 clones, roughly 87% seen once, with roughly 8% in the top ten. The clonotype originates from a man in his forties or fifties with active COVID-19. The chain couples TRBV18 to TRBJ2-7; D is undetermined. Sequencing input: peripheral blood. CDR3: CASSPGNAYEQYF. The CDR3 DNA is TGTGCCAGCTCACCGGGCAACGCCTACGAGCAGTACTTC.